The following is a T cell receptor (beta chain) sequence with its context. This clonotype was recorded at least ten times. Its target antigen remains unknown. No much larger clone is present one base from it, and per-base qualities are unavailable. The data belong to a study of blood T cells in healthy people across ages (dated by TCRdb to 2015 to 2017). About the investigation overall: In model experiments, template switching captured about one uniquely barcoded TCR beta cDNA molecule for every two T cells. The study measured age-related changes in TCR beta repertoire diversity using deep sequencing normalized with unique cDNA molecular identifiers. Donors were grouped into four age groups: young (average approximately 16 years), middle-aged (about 38), aged (around 60) and long-lived (82). To avoid experimental bias, donors of different ages were spread randomly across the sequencing lanes. Two additional independent replicas of 1 million unique cDNA reads from the same blood draw were analyzed for two donors (one aged 18 to 30 and one aged 80 or older).

General findings and caveats noted by the study authors: Because profiling used bulk unsorted PBMCs, naive and antigen-experienced compartments could not be compared conclusively. Compared with the aged group, more naive CD4+ T cells, fewer expanded clones and increased TCR diversity were shown by the long-lived group, suggesting age selection. Observed TCR beta diversity per million T cells fell roughly linearly with age, and a significant reduction was already apparent by age roughly 40. Estimates of total diversity from one million sequenced T cells were regarded as lower bounds and underestimates. Observed TCR beta diversity correlated strongly with the percentage of naive T cells measured by flow cytometry. Because the CMV infection status of the donors was unknown, age-related changes in expanded clonotypes may potentially have been confounded.

CDR1 SGHTA and CDR2 FQGNSA were looked up in the germline V gene. From the cysteine up to the phenylalanine, the CDR3 has a length of 11 residues. Only the CDR3 region is kept as DNA, spanning 33 bases read in frame from base 1. Deletion took 6 bases off V and 7 bases off J, with a span of 9 bases between the germline ends. Libraries were built with 5' RACE. The listed sequencing device is Illumina HiSeq 2500. A second PCR of about 6 to 12 cycles was performed with a sample-barcoded 5' primer and a J-beta primer mix. A template-switch 5' adaptor carrying 12 random nucleotides introduced a unique molecular identifier onto each TCR beta cDNA molecule. Each sample yielded at least 2.5 million CDR3-containing paired-end reads. First-strand cDNA synthesis was performed from all RNA using the Mint cDNA synthesis kit, with priming by a TRBC-specific oligonucleotide. All cDNA was treated with uracil-DNA glycosylase and then went through a first 18-cycle PCR with the universal primers M1SS and BC2_uni_R. From the authors' description of their analysis: Normalization of each sample was performed by random selection of 1 million high-quality reads, each carrying a distinct molecular identifier. Reads with shared molecular identifiers were discarded instead of being binned into consensus sequences. MiTCR, set to a Q25 quality threshold and the strictest error-elimination algorithm, was used for CDR3 identification, clonotype clustering and error correction. Lower-bound total TCR beta diversity was estimated with a nonparametric unseen species model using Euler transformation. TCRdb cleaned the public reads at Q25 with fastp, built clones with MiXCR and kept in-frame beta chains. Each entry is one CDR3 protein sequence, shown with its most common DNA and genes. For this entry, the V and J calls and clone size follow TCRdb and not the study's own pipeline. For this sample the table gives some 900,000 distinct CDR3 sequences, of which around 30% were detected only once. The top ten clonotypes cover around a sixth of the sample.

Systemically healthy Caucasian individuals from Russia, 35 to 50 in total and aged roughly 6 to 95 years, were included as donors. Each donor gave roughly 9 milliliters of peripheral blood, drawn into EDTA-treated Vacutainer tubes. Ficoll-Paque density-gradient centrifugation was used to isolate PBMCs, with at least 6.5 million per sample. Trizol reagent was used to extract total RNA from the PBMCs, yielding at least 5.5 micrograms per sample. The percentages of naive CD45RAhigh/CD27high T cells were determined by flow cytometry on a PBMC aliquot from every donor. The clonotype originates from a woman of 80 years or more in good health. The chain is assembled from TRBV7-2 and TRBJ2-5, with no reliable assignment of the D segment. Sequenced sample: blood. Read as DNA, the sequence is TGTGCCAGCAGTTATGAGGCGACCCAGTACTTC. It is translated as CASSYEATQYF.